Listed below are T cell receptor beta chains from one sample, sequenced in a study of shared clonotypes between healthy human individuals. Repertoires were generated with immunoSEQ multiplex PCR, while TCRdb's copy carries only in-frame clones and drops some. The repertoire consists of roughly 490,000 clones, with roughly 85% occurring once and the leading ten covering approximately 12%. Material for sequencing was PBMCs. Receptors originate from a woman in her 40s in good health. Some clones in this sample may be carry-over from other donors' samples. Both conserved end residues are part of each CDR3. Each record gives: CDR3 length, J gene, clone size, V gene, D gene, CDR3 DNA, CDR3 protein. The D gene is left open where the match is weak. Expanded clones get a size class; other rows say once, few or many, or leave the size out.

len: 15
j_gene: TRBJ1-2
abundance: -
v_gene: TRBV5-4
d_gene: -
CDR3nt: TGTGCCAGCAGCTTGGGACAGGCTCGAAGTGGGAGCTACACCTTC
CDR3aa: CASSLGQARSGSYTF

len: 12
j_gene: TRBJ2-7
abundance: -
v_gene: TRBV28
d_gene: -
CDR3nt: TGTGCCAGCAGTACCAGGGTGGCCGAGCAGTACTTC
CDR3aa: CASSTRVAEQYF

len: 15
j_gene: TRBJ2-1
abundance: -
v_gene: TRBV19
d_gene: TRBD2
CDR3nt: TGTGCCAGTAGTAGGACTAGCGGGAGGTTAAGTGAGCAGTTCTTC
CDR3aa: CASSRTSGRLSEQFF

len: 15
j_gene: TRBJ2-2
abundance: -
v_gene: TRBV6-6
d_gene: TRBD1
CDR3nt: TGTGCCAGCAGTTACCGGGACAGGGGCACCGGGGAGCTGTTTTTT
CDR3aa: CASSYRDRGTGELFF

len: 13
j_gene: TRBJ2-7
abundance: -
v_gene: TRBV25-1
d_gene: -
CDR3nt: TGTGCCAGCAGTGAACCGGGGACCTACGAGCAGTACTTC
CDR3aa: CASSEPGTYEQYF

len: 14
j_gene: TRBJ1-3
abundance: few
v_gene: TRBV28
d_gene: -
CDR3nt: TGTGCCAGCACCGAGGGGAGGGCTTTTGACACCATATATTTT
CDR3aa: CASTEGRAFDTIYF

len: 14
j_gene: TRBJ1-2
abundance: -
v_gene: TRBV18
d_gene: TRBD1
CDR3nt: TGTGCCAGCTCACCTGGGACAGGGGAGGCTGGCTACACCTTC
CDR3aa: CASSPGTGEAGYTF

len: 16
j_gene: TRBJ1-5
abundance: few
v_gene: TRBV5-6
d_gene: TRBD1
CDR3nt: TGTGCCAGCAGCTTGCACAGGGGGCGCATGGATCAGCCCCAGCATTTT
CDR3aa: CASSLHRGRMDQPQHF

len: 15
j_gene: TRBJ2-1
abundance: once
v_gene: TRBV6-1
d_gene: TRBD2
CDR3nt: TGTGCCAGCAGTGCCCTAGCGGGAGTCTACAATGAGCAGTTCTTC
CDR3aa: CASSALAGVYNEQFF

len: 17
j_gene: TRBJ2-5
abundance: -
v_gene: TRBV9
d_gene: TRBD2
CDR3nt: TGTGCCAGCAGCCCAGAGGGGCGGGAGGGTTGGCAAGAGACCCAGTACTTC
CDR3aa: CASSPEGREGWQETQYF